The 21 T cell receptor beta chains given below trace back to one sample, sequenced in a study of OX40 agonist ivuxolimab in advanced cancers. The repertoire was sequenced with immunoSEQ multiplex PCR; TCRdb's copy has only in-frame clones and lacks some. Of about 73,000 clones detected, 92% appear once; the ten largest clones hold about 10%. Material: CD4+ or CD8+ T cells sorted from blood, obtained in a trial of the OX40 agonist ivuxolimab. These TCRs come from an adult with an advanced solid tumor such as melanoma, head and neck, liver or kidney cancer.

This clone was detected only once. This chain connects TRBV7-3 to TRBJ2-1; D is undetermined. The germline V and J ends were trimmed by 5 bases and 7 bases, with 18 bases remaining between them. CDR1 SGHTA and CDR2 FQGTGA come from the germline V gene. The CDR3 has 15 residues. Here the CDR3 reads CASSLGALSRNEQFF. In nucleotides, the CDR3 is TGTGCCAGCAGCCTAGGAGCCCTCTCTCGAAATGAGCAGTTCTTC.

V and J are TRBV4-1 and TRBJ2-7, with D uncertain. The CDR3 is made up of 14 amino acids. The V end was cut by 4 bases, the J end by 2 bases, with 12 bases between. CDR1 is MGHRA, CDR2 YSYEKL, per germline. CDR3 sequence (DNA): TGCGCCAGCAGCCCCCAGGAAGGACCCTACGAGCAGTACTTC. It specifies CASSPQEGPYEQYF.

In DNA, the CDR3 is TGTGCCAGCAGCTTAGAACCCGGGGAGACCCAGTACTTC. Translating gives CASSLEPGETQYF. The chain couples TRBV7-9 to TRBJ2-5; no reliable D call. The germline V gene has CDR1 SEHNR and CDR2 FQNEAQ (reference sequence). The ends were cut back, 1 base at V and 5 bases at J, with 8 bases in the middle. CDR3 size: 13 residues. The full variable domain, completed using reference TRBV7-9 and TRBJ2-5, is DTGVSQNPRHKITKRGQNVTFRCDPISEHNRLYWYRQTLGQGPEFLTYFQNEAQLEKSRLLSDRFSAERPKGSFSTLEIQRTEQGDSAMYLCASSLEPGETQYFGPGTRLLVL.

This chain connects TRBV7-9 to TRBJ2-7; 7 bases agree with TRBD1. The J segment lost 4 bases and the V segment lost 5 bases, leaving 8 bases of the junction unmatched. The CDR3 covers 14 residues. Germline CDR1 is SEHNR and CDR2 is FQNEAQ (reference sequence). The CDR3 here is CASSPGDSPYEQYF. CDR3 sequence (DNA): TGTGCCAGCAGCCCTGGGGACAGTCCATACGAGCAGTACTTC.

The J gene is TRBJ2-1, the V gene TRBV4-2; 9 bases align to TRBD2. Germline V gene data show CDR1 as LGHNA and CDR2 as YNFKEQ. The CDR3 is 18 residues long. V dropped 4 bases and J dropped 0; count of bases not matched to a gene: 10. CDR3 bases: TGTGCCAGCAGCCGGAGGGTAGCGGGGGATAACTCCTACAATGAGCAGTTCTTC. Its protein product is CASSRRVAGDNSYNEQFF.

The chain uses TRBV15 and TRBJ2-1; 8 bases map to TRBD1. CDR3 length equals 17 residues. Germline CDR1 LNHNV, CDR2 YYDKDF (reference sequence). The J segment lost 6 bases and the V segment lost 0 bases, leaving 10 bases of the junction unmatched. The CDR3 region is CATSRDHGRGRPNEQFF. DNA for the CDR3: TGTGCCACCAGCAGAGATCACGGCAGGGGGCGCCCCAATGAGCAGTTCTTC.

The CDR3 nucleotides are TGTGCCAGTAGTATATACGGGGCAGCGAACACTGAAGCTTTCTTT. The encoded protein is CASSIYGAANTEAFF. The chain links TRBV19 to TRBJ1-1, with D possibly matching TRBD1 (5 bases). This CDR3 is 15 amino acids long. The V gene lost 2 bases and the J gene lost 1 base, with 11 bases spanning the gap. Germline V gene sequence: CDR1 LNHDA, CDR2 SQIVND (reference sequence).

V is TRBV27 and J is TRBJ2-2, with TRBD1 matching over 8 bases. This CDR3 has 15 amino acids. Germline trimming cut 5 bases from V and 1 base from J; bases unmatched to any gene: 3. CDR1 and CDR2 (germline): MNHEY, SMNVEV (reference sequence). This CDR3 is CASSGTGGNTGELFF. CDR3 in DNA: TGTGCCAGCAGTGGGACAGGAGGGAACACCGGGGAGCTGTTTTTT.

The chain joins TRBV5-4 to TRBJ2-7; D might be TRBD2 (5 bases). The CDR3 runs to 12 residues. V was pared by 4 bases and J by 7 bases, with 12 bases between. In germline, CDR1 is SGHNT, CDR2 YYREEE (reference sequence). The CDR3 spells CASSHHPGEQYF. The CDR3 DNA is TGTGCCAGCAGCCACCATCCGGGGGAGCAGTACTTC. Looking up the rest from reference TRBV5-4 and TRBJ2-7 gives the full variable domain: ETGVTQSPTHLIKTRGQQVTLRCSSQSGHNTVSWYQQALGQGPQFIFQYYREEENGRGNFPPRFSGLQFPNYSSELNVNALELDDSALYLCASSHHPGEQYFGPGTRLTVT.

The chain combines TRBV7-6 with TRBJ1-1; D is ambiguous. Germline V lookup: CDR1 SGHVS, CDR2 FNYEAQ. The CDR3 consists of 18 residues. V gave up 5 bases and J gave up 0 bases, with 22 bases separating them. The CDR3 sequence: CASSLVKGNDRMNTEAFF. The CDR3, as DNA: TGTGCCAGCAGCCTAGTAAAAGGGAACGATCGCATGAACACTGAAGCTTTCTTT.

J is TRBJ2-1 and V is TRBV27; D is perhaps TRBD2 (5 bases). V lost 6 bases, J lost 3 bases, and 12 bases lay in between. This CDR3 has 14 amino acids. Per the germline V gene, CDR1 is MNHEY and CDR2 is SMNVEV (reference sequence). The CDR3 coding sequence is TGTGCCAGCAGGCGAGAGGGCTACTACAATGAGCAGTTCTTC. Translated, it gives CASRREGYYNEQFF.

The V call is TRBV9, the J call TRBJ2-1; D possibly corresponds to TRBD1 (5 bases). Per the germline V gene, CDR1 is SGDLS and CDR2 is YYNGEE. CDR3 length equals 15 residues. Trimming left V 4 bases short and J 2 bases short, with 13 bases between. CDR3 sequence (DNA): TGTGCCAGCAGCCTAAGACAGTCAACCTACAATGAGCAGTTCTTC. Residues: CASSLRQSTYNEQFF.

The CDR3 bases are TGTGCCAGCAGTCTCCCTCAGGGTAGCGAGCAGTACTTC. It translates to CASSLPQGSEQYF. This rearrangement joins TRBV13 to TRBJ2-7; perhaps TRBD1 as D (5 bases). The V and J ends lost 6 bases and 6 bases respectively, with 15 bases between them. This CDR3 comprises 13 residues. Germline V gene lookup returns CDR1 PRHDT and CDR2 FYEKMQ (reference sequence).

For the CDR3, the DNA is TGTGCCAGCAGTTACTCCGGGACAGGGGGGTGGAATGAGCAGTTCTTC. Translated, it gives CASSYSGTGGWNEQFF. The J gene is TRBJ2-1, the V gene TRBV6-5; 11 nucleotides agree with TRBD1. The ends lost 0 bases at V and 7 bases at J; junction bases unmatched: 5. There are 16 residues in the CDR3. Germline V gene data show CDR1 as MNHEY and CDR2 as SVGAGI.

The table lists this clone with a few counts. The rearrangement joins TRBV4-1 to TRBJ1-5, with TRBD1 matching over 7 bases. Germline V gene lookup returns CDR1 MGHRA and CDR2 YSYEKL. The CDR3 runs to 16 residues. With V trimmed by 0 bases and J by 3 bases, 5 bases remained unmatched. This CDR3 reads CASSQEDREFNQPQHF. CDR3 DNA sequence: TGCGCCAGCAGCCAAGAAGACAGGGAATTCAATCAGCCCCAGCATTTT.

The chain uses TRBV2 and TRBJ1-2; D is perhaps TRBD1 (6 bases). Germline V lookup: CDR1 SNHLY, CDR2 FYNNEI. Trimming took 4 bases from V and 5 from J, leaving 11 bases between them. There are 13 residues in the CDR3. DNA of the CDR3: TGTGCCAGCAGTGGGGGGGCTCTTTATGGCTACACCTTC. Residues: CASSGGALYGYTF.

This clone has only one observation. The rearrangement links TRBV7-2 to TRBJ2-1; 14 positions agree with TRBD2. Trimming removed 1 base from V and 5 bases from J; junction bases left unmatched: 7. CDR1 SGHTA and CDR2 FQGNSA come from the germline V gene. The CDR3 is 18 residues long. CDR3 nucleotides: TGTGCCAGCAGCTTAGAGTTCGGGACTAGCGGGGGACACAATGAGCAGTTCTTC. It specifies CASSLEFGTSGGHNEQFF.

CDR3 protein: CASSPTPDTQYF. The CDR3 DNA is TGTGCCAGCAGCCCGACGCCCGATACGCAGTATTTT. The chain is built from TRBV7-9 and TRBJ2-3, with D hard to call. V lost 5 bases to trimming and J lost 6 bases, with 9 bases between them. The germline gives CDR1 SEHNR, CDR2 FQNEAQ (reference sequence). The CDR3 length is 12 residues.

The chain is built from TRBV11-2 and TRBJ1-1; TRBD1 matches 10 bases. Germline values: CDR1 SGHAT, CDR2 FQNNGV. There are 15 residues in the CDR3. V was clipped by 5 bases and J by 5 bases; unmatched bases: 8. CDR3 in DNA: TGTGCCAGCAGCCTATCGACAGGGGGCGAAACTGAAGCTTTCTTT. It codes for CASSLSTGGETEAFF.

This chain uses TRBV19 with TRBJ2-7; D possibly corresponds to TRBD1 (5 bases). The CDR3 has 13 amino acids. CDR1 and CDR2 (germline): LNHDA, SQIVND (reference sequence). V was clipped by 8 bases and J by 2 bases, with 13 bases between them. The CDR3 region has the DNA TGTGCCAGTTTAGACAGAATTACCTACGAGCAGTACTTC. It yields the protein CASLDRITYEQYF.

This sequence joins TRBV27 and TRBJ2-7; D might be TRBD1 (6 bases). The germline V and J ends were trimmed by 3 bases and 1 base, with 10 bases remaining between them. Per the germline V gene, CDR1 is MNHEY and CDR2 is SMNVEV (reference sequence). This CDR3 is 14 amino acids long. The chain's CDR3 is CASSLSTGSYEQYF. CDR3 nucleotide sequence: TGTGCCAGCAGTTTGAGTACAGGGTCCTACGAGCAGTACTTC.